Sequencing of this T cell receptor (beta chain) was carried out in a study of blood T cell repertoires in COVID-19. Across the study: The origin of the acute and convalescent COVID-19 samples was the United States, Italy and Spain. The analysed material was cDNA or gDNA that came from T cells, B-cell-depleted T cells, or PBMCs.

Recruits, aged roughly 18 to 89 years, lived in approximately 26 US areas. Self-reported history from a screening survey and questionnaire set each donor's cohort. Produced via immunoSEQ multiplex PCR; TCRdb's table is partial and in-frame only. The data contain a few hundred thousand clones, 65% to 90% of them seen just once; the ten biggest clones take up about 4.2%. CDR1 is MNHNY and CDR2 is SVGAGI in the germline V gene (reference sequence). This CDR3 has 14 residues. The V end was cut by 4 bases, the J end by 1 base, with 10 bases between. The source of this sequence is a woman in her forties with acute COVID-19. Sequencing used PBMCs or T cells enriched from blood (not recorded which). The chain carries TRBV6-6 and TRBJ1-1; perhaps TRBD1 as D (6 bases). CDR3 amino acids: CASSSVQGNTEAFF. The CDR3 bases are TGTGCCAGCAGTTCCGTACAGGGGAACACTGAAGCTTTCTTT.